Below, 8 T cell receptor beta chains from the same sample are listed, as sequenced in a study of response to subunit inactivated influenza vaccine. Each CDR3 protein is one row after TCRdb ran MiXCR on the RT-PCR reads. Of about 540,000 distinct CDR3 sequences listed, under 30% are singletons. The same data also went into a second study, on T cells expressing NK-cell markers. From that report: Generation of TCR beta cDNA was performed by 5'RACE template switching incorporating UMIs.

The material sequenced was CD4+ T cells sorted from PBMCs, taken 12 days after vaccination. These receptors originate from a man between 45 and 60 years old who received an inactivated influenza vaccine.

This CDR3 is CASSLRPAANTDTQYF. CDR3 nucleotides: TGTGCCAGCAGCTTACGGCCAGCGGCGAACACAGATACGCAGTATTTT. The chain carries TRBV7-8 and TRBJ2-3; maybe TRBD2 (5 bases). V lost 2 bases and J 2 bases, leaving 14 bases between the germline ends. There are 16 residues in the CDR3. Germline V lookup: CDR1 SGHVS, CDR2 FQNEAQ.

The sample holds a few counts of this clonotype. The chain links TRBV11-3 to TRBJ2-5; 8 positions match TRBD1. Germline CDR1 and CDR2: SGHNT and YENEEA. The CDR3 consists of 17 residues. V shed 1 base, J shed 3 bases, and the junction held 10 bases outside the gene matches. CDR3 coding DNA: TGTGCCAGCAGCTTAGGCCTGACGACAGGGGTCGAAGAGACCCAGTACTTC. Translating gives CASSLGLTTGVEETQYF.

This clonotype was seen a handful of times. The chain has TRBV7-9 and TRBJ1-1, with TRBD1 matching over 7 bases. The CDR3 spans 12 residues. From germline, CDR1 is SEHNR and CDR2 FQNEAQ (reference sequence). Trimming took 5 bases from V and 7 from J; bases not matched to a gene: 4. CDR3 amino acids: CASSTWTGEAFF. CDR3 nucleotides: TGTGCCAGCAGCACCTGGACAGGTGAAGCTTTCTTT.

This clonotype was seen a handful of times. This chain joins TRBV20-1 and TRBJ2-1, with 8 bases matching TRBD1. Unmatched junction bases numbered 7, after V lost 3 bases and J lost 3 bases. Germline V gene sequence: CDR1 DFQATT, CDR2 SNEGSKA (reference sequence). The length of the CDR3 is 15 residues. CDR3 sequence (DNA): TGCAGTGCTAGGACGCGACAGGGGTACTACAATGAGCAGTTCTTC. Translating it yields CSARTRQGYYNEQFF.

This clonotype was seen only a few times. This chain connects TRBV4-2 to TRBJ1-1; D is possibly TRBD1 (5 bases). Germline V gene sequence: CDR1 LGHNA, CDR2 YNFKEQ. CDR3 length equals 16 residues. V lost 2 bases and J lost 1, with 14 bases in between. Here the CDR3 reads CASSQPRGGKNTEAFF. CDR3 in DNA: TGTGCCAGCAGCCAACCCCGGGGGGGTAAGAACACTGAAGCTTTCTTT.

This clonotype appeared many times. The chain employs TRBV4-3 and TRBJ2-7; 9 bases align to TRBD2. The J segment lost 4 bases and the V segment lost 3 bases, leaving 10 bases of the junction unmatched. In germline, CDR1 is LGHNA, CDR2 YSLEER. This CDR3 contains 16 residues. As DNA, the CDR3 is TGCGCCAGCAGCCAGGGCCTTAGCGGGAGCGGATACGAGCAGTACTTC. Translated: CASSQGLSGSGYEQYF.

This clonotype was found a few times. This chain connects TRBV29-1 to TRBJ2-1, with D uncertain. The CDR3 sequence is 11 residues long. V was trimmed by 4 bases and J by 4 bases, leaving 5 bases between them. Per the germline V gene, CDR1 is SQVTM and CDR2 is ANQGSEA. The CDR3 nucleotides read TGCAGCGTTGCTACGTACAATGAGCAGTTCTTC. The encoded protein is CSVATYNEQFF.

This clonotype was detected only a few times. This sequence joins TRBV6-5 and TRBJ2-5; D unresolved. The V end lost 0 bases, the J end lost 5 bases, and 19 bases lay between the germline ends. CDR3 length equals 17 residues. Germline V gives CDR1 MNHEY, CDR2 SVGAGI. The CDR3 here is CASSYSSVGPRLETQYF. CDR3 bases: TGTGCCAGCAGTTACTCTTCGGTAGGACCCCGGTTGGAGACCCAGTACTTC.